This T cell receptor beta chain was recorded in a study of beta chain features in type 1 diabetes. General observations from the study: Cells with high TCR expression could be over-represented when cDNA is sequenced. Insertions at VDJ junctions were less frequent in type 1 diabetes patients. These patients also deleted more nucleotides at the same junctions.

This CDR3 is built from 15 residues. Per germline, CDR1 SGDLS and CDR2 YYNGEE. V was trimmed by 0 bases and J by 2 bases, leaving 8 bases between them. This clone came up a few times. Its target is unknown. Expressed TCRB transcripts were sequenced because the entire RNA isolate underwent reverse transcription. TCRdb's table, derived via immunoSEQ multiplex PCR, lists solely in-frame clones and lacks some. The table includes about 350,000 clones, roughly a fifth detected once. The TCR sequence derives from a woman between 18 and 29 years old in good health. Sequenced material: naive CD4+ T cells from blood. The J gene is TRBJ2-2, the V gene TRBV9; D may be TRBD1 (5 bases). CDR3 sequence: CASSVAQDNTGELFF. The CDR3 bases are TGTGCCAGCAGCGTAGCACAGGATAACACCGGGGAGCTGTTTTTT.